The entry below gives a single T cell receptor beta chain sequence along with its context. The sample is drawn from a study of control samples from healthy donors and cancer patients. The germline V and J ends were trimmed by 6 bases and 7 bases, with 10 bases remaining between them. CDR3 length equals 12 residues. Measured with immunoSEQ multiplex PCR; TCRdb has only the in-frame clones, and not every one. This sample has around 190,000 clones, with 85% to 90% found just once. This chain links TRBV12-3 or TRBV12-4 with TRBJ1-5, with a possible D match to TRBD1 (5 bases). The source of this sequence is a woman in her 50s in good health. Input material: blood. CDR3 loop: CASSPREQPQHF. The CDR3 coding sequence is TGTGCCAGCAGCCCCAGGGAGCAGCCCCAGCATTTT.